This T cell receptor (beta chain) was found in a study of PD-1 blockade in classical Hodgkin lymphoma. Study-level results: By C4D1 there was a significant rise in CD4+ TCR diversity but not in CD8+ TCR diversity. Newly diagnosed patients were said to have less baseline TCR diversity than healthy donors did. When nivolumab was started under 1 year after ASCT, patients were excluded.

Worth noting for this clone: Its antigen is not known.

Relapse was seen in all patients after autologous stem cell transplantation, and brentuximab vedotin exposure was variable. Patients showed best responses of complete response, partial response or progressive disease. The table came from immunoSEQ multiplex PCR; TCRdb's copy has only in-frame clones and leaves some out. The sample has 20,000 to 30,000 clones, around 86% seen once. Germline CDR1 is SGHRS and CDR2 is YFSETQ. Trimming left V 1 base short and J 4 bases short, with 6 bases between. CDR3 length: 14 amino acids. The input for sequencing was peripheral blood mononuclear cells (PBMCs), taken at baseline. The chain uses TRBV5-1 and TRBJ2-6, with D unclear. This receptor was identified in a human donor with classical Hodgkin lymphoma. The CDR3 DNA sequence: TGCGCCAGCAGCTTGCAGTCCGGGGCCAACGTCCTGACTTTC. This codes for CASSLQSGANVLTF.